These 17 T cell receptor beta chains were sequenced from one sample in a study of blood T cell repertoires in COVID-19. This table comes from immunoSEQ multiplex PCR, and its TCRdb copy is limited to in-frame clones, with some not included. The sample holds over 120,000 clones, about four fifths seen once. Sequencing was carried out using PBMCs or T cells enriched from blood (not recorded which). The receptors originated from a man aged 45 to 65 who had recovered from COVID-19.

The chain employs TRBV2 and TRBJ2-5; unclear D gene. The ends were cut back, 6 bases at V and 1 base at J, with 6 bases in the middle. The CDR3 loop spans 12 amino acids. Germline lookup yields CDR1 SNHLY and CDR2 FYNNEI. The CDR3 here is CASSEPQETQYF. DNA for the CDR3: TGTGCCAGCAGCGAGCCCCAAGAGACCCAGTACTTC.

The genes are TRBV19 and TRBJ1-2; the match to TRBD1 covers 10 bases. With 3 bases clipped from V and 3 bases from J, the junction kept 7 bases outside the gene matches. CDR3 length equals 16 residues. CDR1 and CDR2 (germline): LNHDA, SQIVND (reference sequence). In DNA form, the CDR3 reads TGTGCCAGTAGTATCGGACAGGGGGTAAATGACTATGGCTACACCTTC. It encodes CASSIGQGVNDYGYTF.

A single count supports this clone. J is TRBJ2-7 and V is TRBV7-2, with 7 bases that match TRBD1. The J segment lost 6 bases and the V segment lost 4 bases, leaving 12 bases of the junction unmatched. This CDR3 comprises 15 residues. Germline V gene data show CDR1 as SGHTA and CDR2 as FQGNSA. The CDR3 reads CASSYLPEQGTEQYF. In nucleotides, the CDR3 is TGTGCCAGCAGCTACCTCCCGGAACAGGGGACCGAGCAGTACTTC.

This clone was seen only a few times. The chain combines TRBV18 with TRBJ2-1; D unresolved. V was shortened by 3 bases and J by 0 bases, with 6 bases between the two germline ends. The CDR3 is 14 residues long. The germline gives CDR1 KGHSH, CDR2 LQKENI. The CDR3 DNA is TGTGCCAGCTCACCCCCGAGCTCCTACAATGAGCAGTTCTTC. Translation gives CASSPPSSYNEQFF.

This rearrangement joins TRBV30 to TRBJ1-2; a possible D gene is TRBD1 (6 bases). Germline CDR1 reads GTSNPN; CDR2 reads SVGIG (reference sequence). V was pared by 2 bases and J by 2 bases, with 9 bases between. The CDR3 is made up of 13 amino acids. DNA of the CDR3: TGTGCCTGGAGTAAAGGGGGAAACTATGGCTACACCTTC. Protein product: CAWSKGGNYGYTF.

The CDR3 nucleotides are TGTGCCAGCAGTTACGATTCAGGGGCAAACACCATATATTTT. Protein: CASSYDSGANTIYF. The chain recombines TRBV6-5 with TRBJ1-3; D is perhaps TRBD1 (6 bases). This CDR3 spans 14 amino acids. V shed 2 bases and J shed 6 bases, with 11 bases lying between them. Germline CDR1 reads MNHEY; CDR2 reads SVGAGI.

The chain links TRBV19 to TRBJ1-1; tentative D call: TRBD1 (6 bases). CDR1 is LNHDA and CDR2 is SQIVND in the germline V gene (reference sequence). This CDR3 has 15 amino acids. V was clipped by 6 bases and J by 5 bases, with 19 bases between them. Written as DNA, the CDR3 is TGTGCCAGTAGGTCCACTGGCAGGGGATGGACTGAAGCTTTCTTT. Its protein product is CASRSTGRGWTEAFF.

The chain links TRBV5-5 to TRBJ1-5; perhaps TRBD1 as D (6 bases). The V end lost 0 bases, the J end lost 3 bases, and 10 bases lay between the germline ends. Germline V gives CDR1 SGHKS, CDR2 YYEKEE (reference sequence). The CDR3 totals 15 residues. The CDR3 sequence is CASSLGQGINQPQHF. CDR3 DNA sequence: TGTGCCAGCAGCTTGGGCCAGGGGATCAATCAGCCCCAGCATTTT.

The V call is TRBV30, the J call TRBJ2-7; D is perhaps TRBD1 (6 bases). Looked up from germline, CDR1 is GTSNPN and CDR2 is SVGIG (reference sequence). Trimming left V 0 bases short and J 0 bases short, with 9 bases between. The CDR3 is 14 amino acids. CDR3 in amino acids: CAWSVAGVSYEQYF. The CDR3, as DNA: TGTGCCTGGAGTGTGGCAGGGGTCTCCTACGAGCAGTACTTC.

The chain recombines TRBV24-1 with TRBJ2-7; D may be TRBD1 (5 bases). The germline V gene encodes CDR1 KGHDR and CDR2 SFDVKD. Trimming pared 2 bases from V and 6 bases from J, leaving 10 bases between. CDR3 length: 13 residues. CDR3 DNA: TGTGCCACCAGTGATTCAGGGTCGGCCGAGCAGTACTTC. Translation gives CATSDSGSAEQYF.

The rearrangement uses TRBV5-1 and TRBJ2-1, with TRBD2 matching over 7 bases. Germline assignment: CDR1 SGHRS and CDR2 YFSETQ. V was pared by 2 bases and J by 7 bases, with 0 bases of the junction left unmatched. CDR3 length: 12 amino acids. The CDR3 DNA reads as TGCGCCAGCAGCTTTAGCGGGAATGAGCAGTTCTTC. Translating gives CASSFSGNEQFF.

V is TRBV5-1 and J is TRBJ2-7, with a possible D match to TRBD2 (6 bases). V was shortened by 2 bases and J by 1 base, with 19 bases between the two germline ends. The CDR3 has 17 residues. Looked up from germline, CDR1 is SGHRS and CDR2 is YFSETQ. The CDR3 nucleotides read TGCGCCAGCAGCTTATCTCTGGGGGACTCGGGTTCCTACGAGCAGTACTTC. It yields the protein CASSLSLGDSGSYEQYF.

This chain connects TRBV3-1 (or the pseudogene TRBV3-2) to TRBJ1-1, with D maybe TRBD1 (5 bases). The CDR3 consists of 14 residues. CDR1 LGHDT and CDR2 YNNKEL come from the germline V gene (reference sequence). V gave up 2 bases and J gave up 9 bases, with 16 bases separating them. CDR3 residues: CASSQKRDSLKAFF. The CDR3 nucleotides are TGTGCCAGCAGCCAAAAAAGGGACTCCCTGAAAGCTTTCTTT.

This chain uses TRBV7-8 with TRBJ2-7, with 9 bases fitting TRBD1. The germline V gene encodes CDR1 SGHVS and CDR2 FQNEAQ. The CDR3 covers 17 residues. Losses at the gene ends were 4 bases for V and 0 bases for J; bases not matched to a gene: 10. The CDR3 sequence: CASSSYPGQGLSYEQYF. CDR3 sequence (DNA): TGTGCCAGCAGCTCATACCCGGGACAGGGCCTCTCCTACGAGCAGTACTTC.

The CDR3 spells CASSEGAGNEKLFF. For the CDR3, the DNA is TGTGCCAGCAGCGAGGGGGCGGGGAATGAAAAACTGTTTTTT. The V gene is TRBV9, the J gene TRBJ1-4, with 7 positions matching TRBD1. Germline V gene lookup returns CDR1 SGDLS and CDR2 YYNGEE. Trimming cost V 3 bases and J 5 bases; bases outside gene matches: 4. CDR3 length equals 14 residues.

This chain links TRBV5-1 with TRBJ1-1; D gene unclear. The CDR3 loop spans 13 amino acids. Between the trimmed V and J ends, which lost 0 bases and 9 bases, there was a span of 12 bases. CDR1 and CDR2 from the germline V gene are SGHRS and YFSETQ. CDR3 loop: CASSLVGPGKAFF. The CDR3 nucleotides are TGCGCCAGCAGCTTGGTTGGGCCGGGGAAAGCTTTCTTT.

The V and J genes are TRBV5-1 and TRBJ1-4; a weak D match, TRBD1 (6 bases). V was trimmed by 4 bases and J by 14 bases, leaving 21 bases between them. The CDR3 is 14 amino acids. Germline V gene lookup returns CDR1 SGHRS and CDR2 YFSETQ. CDR3 DNA sequence: TGCGCCAGCAGCCCGATGTCCCGGGACATCCGCCTGTTTTTT. Its translation is CASSPMSRDIRLFF. Together with reference TRBV5-1 and TRBJ1-4, the CDR3 gives the full variable domain: KAGVTQTPRYLIKTRGQQVTLSCSPISGHRSVSWYQQTPGQGLQFLFEYFSETQRNKGNFPGRFSGRQFSNSRSEMNVSTLELGDSALYLCASSPMSRDIRLFFGSGTQLSVL.